Listed below are T cell receptor beta chains from one sample, sequenced in a study of blood T cell repertoires in COVID-19. Libraries were prepared by immunoSEQ multiplex PCR; TCRdb keeps only in-frame clonotypes and omits some of them. The sample includes about 380,000 clones, more than 75% seen only once; the top ten take 1.2%. Sequences were obtained from PBMCs or T cells enriched from blood (not recorded which). These TCRs come from a woman aged 18-29 years who had recovered from COVID-19. The CDR3 runs from the conserved cysteine through the conserved F or W. Each record gives: CDR3 DNA, CDR3 protein, clone size, V gene, J gene, D gene. A D gene is named only where the DNA matches it firmly. Rows may omit the clone size; those that give it use once, few, many or a size class.

CDR3 DNA: TGTGCCAGCAGCGGGACACCGACCGGGGAGCTGTTTTTT; CDR3 protein: CASSGTPTGELFF; clone size: NA; V gene: TRBV7-2; J gene: TRBJ2-2; D gene: NA
CDR3 DNA: TGTGCCAGCACCTTGCGACCGAGCGATGGCTACACCTTC; CDR3 protein: CASTLRPSDGYTF; clone size: NA; V gene: TRBV12-3/TRBV12-4; J gene: TRBJ1-2; D gene: NA
CDR3 DNA: TGTGCCACCAGCAGAGCAACAGGGGTGGGCGGCTACACCTTC; CDR3 protein: CATSRATGVGGYTF; clone size: once; V gene: TRBV15; J gene: TRBJ1-2; D gene: TRBD1
CDR3 DNA: TGTGCCAGCAGCCCCCCGGGGACTAATACGCAGTATTTT; CDR3 protein: CASSPPGTNTQYF; clone size: NA; V gene: TRBV7-9; J gene: TRBJ2-3; D gene: TRBD2
CDR3 DNA: TGCGCCAGCGGCGGGGAGGGAGGTAACTATGGCTACACCTTC; CDR3 protein: CASGGEGGNYGYTF; clone size: NA; V gene: TRBV5-1; J gene: TRBJ1-2; D gene: NA
CDR3 DNA: TGCGCCAGCAGCCAAGACCGGGACAGGGTAGATGGCTACACCTTC; CDR3 protein: CASSQDRDRVDGYTF; clone size: NA; V gene: TRBV4-3; J gene: TRBJ1-2; D gene: TRBD1
CDR3 DNA: TGTGCCTGGAGGGGGACAGGAGGAACAGAGACCCAGTACTTC; CDR3 protein: CAWRGTGGTETQYF; clone size: NA; V gene: TRBV30; J gene: TRBJ2-5; D gene: TRBD1
CDR3 DNA: TGTGCCAGCAGTGGACAGGGCTGGGACACCATATATTTT; CDR3 protein: CASSGQGWDTIYF; clone size: NA; V gene: TRBV28; J gene: TRBJ1-3; D gene: TRBD1
CDR3 DNA: TGTGCCAGCAGTGAAGGTCCTTATGGCTACACCTTC; CDR3 protein: CASSEGPYGYTF; clone size: NA; V gene: TRBV6-1; J gene: TRBJ1-2; D gene: NA
CDR3 DNA: TGTGCCAGCAGCCAACAGGGGGCGGACTACGAGCAGTACTTC; CDR3 protein: CASSQQGADYEQYF; clone size: few; V gene: TRBV6-5; J gene: TRBJ2-7; D gene: TRBD1
CDR3 DNA: TGTGCCAGCAGTTACTTCGAAACCGGACACCTCAGGAGAAACATTCAGTACTTC; CDR3 protein: CASSYFETGHLRRNIQYF; clone size: NA; V gene: TRBV6-2/TRBV6-3; J gene: TRBJ2-4; D gene: NA
CDR3 DNA: TGTGCCTGGGGGGACAGGGCCTACGAGCAGTACTTC; CDR3 protein: CAWGDRAYEQYF; clone size: NA; V gene: TRBV30; J gene: TRBJ2-7; D gene: TRBD1
CDR3 DNA: TGTGCCAGCAGCTTGGGGGGGGGCGAAGAGACCCAGTACTTC; CDR3 protein: CASSLGGGEETQYF; clone size: NA; V gene: TRBV13; J gene: TRBJ2-5; D gene: NA
CDR3 DNA: TGTGCCAGCAGCTTATACGGCCAGGTTGAAGCTTTCTTT; CDR3 protein: CASSLYGQVEAFF; clone size: NA; V gene: TRBV7-9; J gene: TRBJ1-1; D gene: NA
CDR3 DNA: TGCAGCGTTGTTCTGAACACCGGGGAGCTGTTTTTT; CDR3 protein: CSVVLNTGELFF; clone size: once; V gene: TRBV29-1; J gene: TRBJ2-2; D gene: NA
CDR3 DNA: TGTGCCAGCAGCCCTTGGACAGGGCCTAATGAAAAACTGTTTTTT; CDR3 protein: CASSPWTGPNEKLFF; clone size: NA; V gene: TRBV9; J gene: TRBJ1-4; D gene: TRBD1
CDR3 DNA: TGTGCCAGCTCACCTGGCAGGAGGTATAATTCACCCCTCCACTTT; CDR3 protein: CASSPGRRYNSPLHF; clone size: NA; V gene: TRBV18; J gene: TRBJ1-6; D gene: NA
CDR3 DNA: TGTGCCACCAGCAGAGACACGCCGGGACTAGCGGGGGGGGGAACCTACAATGAGCAGTTCTTC; CDR3 protein: CATSRDTPGLAGGGTYNEQFF; clone size: NA; V gene: TRBV15; J gene: TRBJ2-1; D gene: TRBD2
CDR3 DNA: TGTGCCAGCAGCTTAGATCCAGGCCTCAGGGAGCAGTACTTC; CDR3 protein: CASSLDPGLREQYF; clone size: NA; V gene: TRBV11-2; J gene: TRBJ2-7; D gene: NA
CDR3 DNA: TGTGCCTGGAGTAGAGGGAGCGATGGCTACACCTTC; CDR3 protein: CAWSRGSDGYTF; clone size: NA; V gene: TRBV30; J gene: TRBJ1-2; D gene: NA
CDR3 DNA: TGCGCCAGCAGCCAAGAGGACCCCAGGGGGCAGTACTTC; CDR3 protein: CASSQEDPRGQYF; clone size: few; V gene: TRBV4-1; J gene: TRBJ2-7; D gene: NA
CDR3 DNA: TGTGCCAGCAGCTTAGGGGACAATGAGCAGTTCTTC; CDR3 protein: CASSLGDNEQFF; clone size: NA; V gene: TRBV5-6; J gene: TRBJ2-1; D gene: NA
CDR3 DNA: TGCAGCGTTGAAGAATTCGGGACGAGAAGCGGGGGGGTTGATGAGCAGTTCTTC; CDR3 protein: CSVEEFGTRSGGVDEQFF; clone size: NA; V gene: TRBV29-1; J gene: TRBJ2-1; D gene: TRBD2
CDR3 DNA: TGCGCCAGCAGCCAATACGGGACTAGCGCTTACAATGAGCAGTTCTTC; CDR3 protein: CASSQYGTSAYNEQFF; clone size: few; V gene: TRBV4-1; J gene: TRBJ2-1; D gene: TRBD2
CDR3 DNA: TGTGCCAGCAGCTTAGATGGTGCAGGACTCAGAGCGGATACGCAGTATTTT; CDR3 protein: CASSLDGAGLRADTQYF; clone size: NA; V gene: TRBV11-2; J gene: TRBJ2-3; D gene: NA
CDR3 DNA: TGTGCCAGCAGCCGATATCCGGGACAGGCAAACATTCAGTACTTC; CDR3 protein: CASSRYPGQANIQYF; clone size: NA; V gene: TRBV7-9; J gene: TRBJ2-4; D gene: TRBD1
CDR3 DNA: TGTGCCAGCAGCCTAGAGGCAGGGATAAATTCACCCCTCCACTTT; CDR3 protein: CASSLEAGINSPLHF; clone size: once; V gene: TRBV9; J gene: TRBJ1-6; D gene: NA
CDR3 DNA: TGCGCCAGCAGCCAAGAACCCACCGGGGTCTGGGACCAGTACTTC; CDR3 protein: CASSQEPTGVWDQYF; clone size: NA; V gene: TRBV4-1; J gene: TRBJ2-5; D gene: NA
CDR3 DNA: TGCAGCGTTGACCCGGGGTTCGTGGACACCGGGGAGCTGTTTTTT; CDR3 protein: CSVDPGFVDTGELFF; clone size: NA; V gene: TRBV29-1; J gene: TRBJ2-2; D gene: NA
CDR3 DNA: TGTGCCAGCAGTCACCCGCCCTCCGACAGGGGGCGAACCGGGGAGCTGTTTTTT; CDR3 protein: CASSHPPSDRGRTGELFF; clone size: NA; V gene: TRBV6-6; J gene: TRBJ2-2; D gene: TRBD1
CDR3 DNA: TGTGCCAGCAGTCACTCAGGACTAGCGGGGGGAACAGATACGCAGTATTTT; CDR3 protein: CASSHSGLAGGTDTQYF; clone size: once; V gene: TRBV2; J gene: TRBJ2-3; D gene: TRBD2